The 25 T cell receptor beta chains reported below all come from one sample, sequenced in a study of cytomegalovirus exposure and HLA in healthy donors. Primers: 60 Vbeta forward and 13 Jbeta reverse. Generated by immunoSEQ multiplex PCR, the TCRdb table keeps only in-frame clones and is missing some. The sample gives 100,000 to 120,000 clones, over 70% of which show up once; 2.1% is in the top ten. The sequenced material came from PBMCs. The receptors originated from a man aged 25-45 years in good health and CMV-seronegative.

This clone was seen just once. V usage is TRBV19 and J usage is TRBJ2-5; no clear D gene. V lost 8 bases, J lost 1 base, and 14 bases lay in between. The CDR3 contains 14 residues. Germline CDR1 and CDR2: LNHDA and SQIVND (reference sequence). CDR3 protein: CASQDRQLQETQYF. DNA of the CDR3: TGTGCCAGTCAGGATCGGCAGCTCCAAGAGACCCAGTACTTC.

V gene TRBV30 combines with J gene TRBJ1-2; no reliable D call. Germline V gene lookup returns CDR1 GTSNPN and CDR2 SVGIG (reference sequence). The CDR3 extends over 13 amino acids. The V and J ends lost 1 base and 8 bases respectively, with 14 bases between them. The CDR3 bases are TGTGCCTGGAGTGGGTCCTACAGAGAGGGCTACACCTTC. Protein product: CAWSGSYREGYTF.

The chain's CDR3 is CASSSLGGALRYNEQFF. The CDR3 DNA follows: TGCGCCAGCAGCTCCTTAGGAGGGGCGCTTCGATACAATGAGCAGTTCTTC. The rearrangement joins TRBV5-1 to TRBJ2-1, with a possible D match to TRBD2 (6 bases). Germline loops: CDR1 SGHRS, CDR2 YFSETQ. CDR3 size: 17 residues. V lost 3 bases to trimming and J lost 4 bases, with 20 bases between them.

In the case of this clone: The sample contains more than one DNA sequence encoding this CDR3. The chain joins TRBV5-1 to TRBJ2-3, with 13 bases that match TRBD2. There are 17 residues in the CDR3. Germline lookup yields CDR1 SGHRS and CDR2 YFSETQ. V shed 4 bases, J shed 0 bases, and the junction held 5 bases outside the gene matches. CDR3: CASSPGTSGVSTDTQYF. In DNA, the CDR3 is TGCGCCAGCAGCCCCGGGACTAGCGGGGTTAGCACAGATACGCAGTATTTT.

This chain uses TRBV5-1 with TRBJ2-1; D remains ambiguous. The CDR3 extends over 14 amino acids. V was clipped by 0 bases and J by 9 bases, with 13 bases between them. From germline, CDR1 is SGHRS and CDR2 YFSETQ. In nucleotides, the CDR3 is TGCGCCAGCAGCTTGGGGAGACCTTATGGTGAGCAGTTCTTC. Protein product: CASSLGRPYGEQFF. The complete variable domain, with remaining parts taken from reference TRBV5-1 and TRBJ2-1, reads KAGVTQTPRYLIKTRGQQVTLSCSPISGHRSVSWYQQTPGQGLQFLFEYFSETQRNKGNFPGRFSGRQFSNSRSEMNVSTLELGDSALYLCASSLGRPYGEQFFGPGTRLTVL.

The chain employs TRBV29-1 and TRBJ2-2, with D unresolved. This CDR3 region has 13 residues. V was shortened by 4 bases and J by 0 bases, with 6 bases between the two germline ends. Germline CDR1 and CDR2: SQVTM and ANQGSEA. The CDR3 reads CSVGAANTGELFF. The DNA for the CDR3 is TGCAGCGTTGGGGCAGCGAACACCGGGGAGCTGTTTTTT.

This clone was detected a few times. The rearrangement uses TRBV5-1 and TRBJ1-1; D not certain. The CDR3 runs to 20 residues. The germline V gene has CDR1 SGHRS and CDR2 YFSETQ. V lost 4 bases, J lost 0 bases, and 28 bases lay in between. The CDR3 nucleotides are TGCGCCAGCAGCATACCCCTTGGGCAGTCAGCTTTAACCATGAACACTGAAGCTTTCTTT. Translated: CASSIPLGQSALTMNTEAFF.

This clone was seen only once. V is TRBV7-6 and J is TRBJ2-1, with TRBD2 as a possible D gene (5 bases). The ends were cut back, 5 bases at V and 3 bases at J, with 8 bases in the middle. Germline values: CDR1 SGHVS, CDR2 FNYEAQ. This CDR3 comprises 13 residues. The CDR3 nucleotides read TGTGCCAGCAGCCATGGACTCTACAATGAGCAGTTCTTC. It codes for CASSHGLYNEQFF.

This sequence joins TRBV19 and TRBJ1-5, with D possibly being TRBD1 (5 bases). The V gene's germline CDR1 is LNHDA and CDR2 SQIVND (reference sequence). CDR3 length: 16 residues. The V end was cut by 3 bases, the J end by 0 bases, with 12 bases between. CDR3 residues: CASSIIGGNSNQPQHF. The CDR3 bases are TGTGCCAGTAGTATTATCGGGGGGAATAGCAATCAGCCCCAGCATTTT.

The gene calls are TRBV27 and TRBJ2-7; TRBD1 is a possible D gene (5 bases). The germline gives CDR1 MNHEY, CDR2 SMNVEV (reference sequence). This CDR3 has 14 residues. The V and J ends lost 3 bases and 2 bases respectively, with 11 bases between them. The DNA of the CDR3 is TGTGCCAGCAGTTTGAGGCAGGGAACCTACGAGCAGTACTTC. As protein: CASSLRQGTYEQYF.

The chain recombines TRBV30 with TRBJ1-5; 8 bases are a match to TRBD1. The germline V gene encodes CDR1 GTSNPN and CDR2 SVGIG (reference sequence). The V segment lost 5 bases and the J segment 2 bases; nucleotides outside the gene matches: 2. This CDR3 has 13 residues. CDR3 nucleotide sequence: TGTGCCTGGTCGACAGGGGGCAATCAGCCCCAGCATTTT. Its translation is CAWSTGGNQPQHF.

The chain recombines TRBV5-1 with TRBJ2-6, with no clear D. Trimming cost V 5 bases and J 0 bases, with 12 bases left between them. This CDR3 has 16 amino acids. The V gene's germline CDR1 is SGHRS and CDR2 YFSETQ. CDR3 loop: CASRRELYSGANVLTF. CDR3 DNA: TGCGCCAGCAGGCGAGAACTTTACTCTGGGGCCAACGTCCTGACTTTC.

CDR3 coding DNA: TGTGCCTGTCTTAAGGGTGGGGCGGGCAATCAGCCCCAGCATTTT. It translates to CACLKGGAGNQPQHF. The V gene is TRBV30, the J gene TRBJ1-5; possibly TRBD1 for D (5 bases). Trimming removed 6 bases at V and 2 bases at J, with 17 bases between. CDR1 and CDR2 from the germline V gene are GTSNPN and SVGIG (reference sequence). This CDR3 region has 15 residues.

This rearrangement joins TRBV15 to TRBJ2-3; the match to TRBD1 covers 7 bases. The germline V gene encodes CDR1 LNHNV and CDR2 YYDKDF (reference sequence). This CDR3 has 15 amino acids. Trimming cost V 1 base and J 3 bases; bases outside gene matches: 4. The CDR3 DNA sequence: TGTGCCACCAGCAGAGCCCCGGGACAGACAGATACGCAGTATTTT. It codes for CATSRAPGQTDTQYF. Using reference TRBV15 and TRBJ2-3 for the parts outside the CDR3, the full variable domain is DAMVIQNPRYQVTQFGKPVTLSCSQTLNHNVMYWYQQKSSQAPKLLFHYYDKDFNNEADTPDNFQSRRPNTSFCFLDIRSPGLGDTAMYLCATSRAPGQTDTQYFGPGTRLTVL.

In DNA form, the CDR3 reads TGTGCCAGCAGCCCTCGATCTAGCGGGGCCTACAATGAGCAGTTCTTC. This encodes CASSPRSSGAYNEQFF. J is TRBJ2-1 and V is TRBV11-1; 9 bases match TRBD2. V lost 5 bases and J lost 2; bases outside the gene matches: 7. Per germline, CDR1 SGHAT and CDR2 FQDESV (reference sequence). This CDR3 spans 16 amino acids.

The gene calls are TRBV10-1 and TRBJ2-1; D remains unclear. This CDR3 contains 13 residues. The germline CDR1 and CDR2 sequences are WNHNN and SYGVQD (reference sequence). Between the trimmed V and J ends, which lost 8 bases and 5 bases, there was a span of 13 bases. In nucleotides, the CDR3 is TGCGCCAGCTCCCAGTACGTCGACAATGAGCAGTTCTTC. Residues: CASSQYVDNEQFF.

The genes are TRBV7-2 and TRBJ2-7, with TRBD2 identical over 7 bases. The CDR3 extends over 14 amino acids. Germline V gene data show CDR1 as SGHTA and CDR2 as FQGNSA. The trim removed 0 bases at V and 4 bases at J, leaving 3 bases unmatched. The CDR3 region has the DNA TGTGCCAGCAGCTTAGCGATCGGGGGGTACGAGCAGTACTTC. It is translated as CASSLAIGGYEQYF.

The V gene is TRBV29-1, the J gene TRBJ1-4; possibly TRBD1 for D (6 bases). The CDR3 loop spans 13 amino acids. CDR1 is SQVTM and CDR2 is ANQGSEA in the germline V gene. V lost 5 bases and J 7 bases, leaving 14 bases between the germline ends. CDR3 sequence: CSVRPGEGEKLFF. The CDR3 bases are TGCAGCGTTCGCCCAGGGGAGGGTGAAAAACTGTTTTTT.

The gene calls are TRBV9 and TRBJ2-5; 8 nucleotides agree with TRBD1. The germline CDR1 and CDR2 sequences are SGDLS and YYNGEE. V shed 2 bases, J shed 4 bases, and the junction held 13 bases outside the gene matches. CDR3 length: 17 residues. CDR3 loop: CASSVGGQTGGRETQYF. The CDR3 DNA reads as TGTGCCAGCAGCGTTGGAGGACAAACAGGGGGGAGAGAGACCCAGTACTTC.

This clone was observed a handful of times. The genes are TRBV6-1 and TRBJ1-1, with 8 bases aligning to TRBD1. CDR3 size: 14 residues. V dropped 3 bases and J dropped 4; count of bases not matched to a gene: 4. The germline V gene has CDR1 MNHNS and CDR2 SASEGT. The CDR3: CASSDQTGVTEAFF. The CDR3 DNA follows: TGTGCCAGCAGTGACCAGACAGGGGTCACTGAAGCTTTCTTT.

This clone was seen more than once but under ten times. The V gene is TRBV18, the J gene TRBJ1-1; D gene ambiguous. The CDR3 runs 12 residues. Deletions cut 6 bases from V and 3 bases from J, with 8 bases between. Germline V gene lookup returns CDR1 KGHSH and CDR2 LQKENI. The CDR3 loop reads CASSYGDTEAFF. CDR3 bases: TGTGCCAGCTCCTACGGTGACACTGAAGCTTTCTTT.

This rearrangement joins TRBV5-1 to TRBJ2-2; 16 positions match TRBD2. Germline assignment: CDR1 SGHRS and CDR2 YFSETQ. The length of the CDR3 is 17 residues. V shed 4 bases and J 4 bases; nucleotides not matched to a gene: 4. CDR3 sequence reads: CASSQGLAGGITGELFF. For the CDR3, the DNA is TGCGCCAGCAGCCAGGGACTAGCGGGAGGGATCACCGGGGAGCTGTTTTTT.

This chain joins TRBV5-6 and TRBJ1-1, with TRBD1 matching 7 bases. The V segment lost 4 bases and the J segment 7 bases; nucleotides outside the gene matches: 10. CDR3 length: 14 residues. Germline V gene sequence: CDR1 SGHDT, CDR2 YYEEEE. In DNA, the CDR3 is TGTGCCAGCAGCCTTGGGGTCCAGGGGGTTGAAGCTTTCTTT. Protein product: CASSLGVQGVEAFF.

V is TRBV16 and J is TRBJ1-5; 7 positions agree with TRBD1. J was trimmed by 4 bases and V by 4 bases; bases with no gene match: 4. Germline V gene lookup returns CDR1 KGHSY and CDR2 FQNENV. The CDR3 has 14 amino acids. DNA of the CDR3: TGTGCCAGCAGCCCTGACAGGGTGAATCAGCCCCAGCATTTT. This sequence encodes CASSPDRVNQPQHF. The full variable domain, with the rest looked up from reference TRBV16 and TRBJ1-5, is GEEVAQTPKHLVRGEGQKAKLYCAPIKGHSYVFWYQQVLKNEFKFLISFQNENVFDETGMPKERFSAKCLPNSPCSLEIQATKLEDSAVYFCASSPDRVNQPQHFGDGTRLSIL.

The J gene is TRBJ2-1, the V gene TRBV5-6, with D perhaps TRBD2 (6 bases). V was cut by 4 bases and J by 5 bases, with 10 bases left in between. The CDR3 loop spans 13 amino acids. CDR1 and CDR2 from the germline V gene are SGHDT and YYEEEE. CDR3 residues: CASSPGSNNEQFF. CDR3 DNA sequence: TGTGCCAGCAGCCCCGGGAGTAACAATGAGCAGTTCTTC.